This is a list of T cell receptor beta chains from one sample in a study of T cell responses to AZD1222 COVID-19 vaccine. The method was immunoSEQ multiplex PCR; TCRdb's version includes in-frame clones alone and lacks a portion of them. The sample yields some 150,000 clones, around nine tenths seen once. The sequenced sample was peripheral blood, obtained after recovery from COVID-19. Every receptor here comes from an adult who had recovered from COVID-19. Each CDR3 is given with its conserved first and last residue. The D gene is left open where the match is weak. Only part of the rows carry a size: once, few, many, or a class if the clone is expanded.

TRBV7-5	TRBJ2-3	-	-	TGTGCCAGAAGCATGGGACAGGGAGTTGCAGATACGCAGTATTTT	CARSMGQGVADTQYF
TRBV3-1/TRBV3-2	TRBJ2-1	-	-	TGTGCCAGCAGCCAAAGCAGGGGTGAGCAGTTCTTC	CASSQSRGEQFF
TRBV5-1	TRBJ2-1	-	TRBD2	TGCGCCAGCAGCTTATCCCTAGCGGGGGGAAATGAGCAGTTCTTC	CASSLSLAGGNEQFF
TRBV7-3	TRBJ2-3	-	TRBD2	TGTGCCAGCAGCTTTATGACTAGCGGAATAGCAGATACGCAGTATTTT	CASSFMTSGIADTQYF
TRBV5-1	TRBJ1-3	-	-	TGCGCCAGCAGCTTGGTGAGCCAGGTTGGAAACACCATATATTTT	CASSLVSQVGNTIYF
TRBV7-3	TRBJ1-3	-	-	TGTGCCAGCAGCTTAACACGGGGGCCAGCTGGAAACACCATATATTTT	CASSLTRGPAGNTIYF
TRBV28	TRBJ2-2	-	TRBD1	TGTGCCAGCAGCCCAAGGGACAGCTACACCGGGGAGCTGTTTTTT	CASSPRDSYTGELFF
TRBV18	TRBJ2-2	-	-	TGTGCCAGCTCACCACGGGGAGGACAGAACACCGGGGAGCTGTTTTTT	CASSPRGGQNTGELFF
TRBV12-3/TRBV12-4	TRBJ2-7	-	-	TGTGCCAGCAGTTTATTCGGCAACGAGCAGTACTTC	CASSLFGNEQYF
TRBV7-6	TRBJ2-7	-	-	TGTGCCAGCAGCTTAGTACAGGGTAGCTCCTACGAGCAGTACTTC	CASSLVQGSSYEQYF
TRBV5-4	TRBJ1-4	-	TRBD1	TGTGCCAGCAGCCCGGGGACAGGCGGGGATGGTCGGAGTGAAAAACTGTTTTTT	CASSPGTGGDGRSEKLFF
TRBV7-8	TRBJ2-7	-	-	TGTGCCAGCAGCCCAGGGACGGGGTCCTACGAGCAGTACTTC	CASSPGTGSYEQYF
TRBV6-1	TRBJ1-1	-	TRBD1	TGTGCCAGCTGGGACAGGGGCGGTGAAGCTTTCTTT	CASWDRGGEAFF
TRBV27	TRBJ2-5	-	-	TGTGCCAGCTCACTGGGGGTTTTAGAGACCCAGTACTTC	CASSLGVLETQYF
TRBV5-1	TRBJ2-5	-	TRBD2	TGCGCCAGCAGCATACTAGCGGGGGATCAAGAGACCCAGTACTTC	CASSILAGDQETQYF
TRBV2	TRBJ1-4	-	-	TGTGCCAGCACAGGCCGGACAACAACTAATGAAAAACTGTTTTTT	CASTGRTTTNEKLFF
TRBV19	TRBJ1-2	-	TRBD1	TGTGCCAGTAGTACGCCGGGACAGGGGGAAATTCATGGCTACACCTTC	CASSTPGQGEIHGYTF
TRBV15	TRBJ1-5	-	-	TGTGCCACCAGCCTCCGATACGGGACGCAGTTTTTTCAGCCCCAGCATTTT	CATSLRYGTQFFQPQHF
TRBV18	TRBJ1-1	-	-	TGTGCCAGCTCCTACTCCGGACGGTTGAACACTGAAGCTTTCTTT	CASSYSGRLNTEAFF
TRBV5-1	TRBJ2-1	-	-	TGCGCCAGCACCAGGGCCAATGAGCAGTTCTTC	CASTRANEQFF
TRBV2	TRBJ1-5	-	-	TGTGCCAGCAGTGAAGCGCGCGGGGCCGGCAATCAGCCCCAGCATTTT	CASSEARGAGNQPQHF
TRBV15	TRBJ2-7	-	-	TGTGCCACCAGCAGAGATCCCCTATCCCACTACGAGCAGTACTTC	CATSRDPLSHYEQYF
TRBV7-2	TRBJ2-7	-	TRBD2	TGTGCCAGCAGCTTAGTAGCGGGGGGGCTCTACGAGCAGTACTTC	CASSLVAGGLYEQYF
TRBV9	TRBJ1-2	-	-	TGTGCCAGCAGCGTAGGCAACGGCAACCTAGGGGGCTACACCTTC	CASSVGNGNLGGYTF
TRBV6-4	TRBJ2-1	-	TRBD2	TGTGCCAGCAGCCACGGGACTAGCGGGGGCAATGAGCAGTTCTTC	CASSHGTSGGNEQFF
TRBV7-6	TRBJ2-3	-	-	TGTGCCAGCAGCCCCTCGGGGGATACGCAGTATTTT	CASSPSGDTQYF
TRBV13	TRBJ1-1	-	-	TGTGCCAGCAGCCCCGCCGGGACTGAAGCTTTCTTT	CASSPAGTEAFF
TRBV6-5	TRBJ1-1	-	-	TGTGCCAGCAGGTACGGGGGCACTGAAGCTTTCTTT	CASRYGGTEAFF
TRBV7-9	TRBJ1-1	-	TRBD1	TGTGCCAGCAGCCCAGGGGGTAGGACTGAAGCTTTCTTT	CASSPGGRTEAFF
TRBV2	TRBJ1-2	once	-	TGTGCCAGCAGTGACGAGTCAGGGGTACGCGGCTACACCTTC	CASSDESGVRGYTF
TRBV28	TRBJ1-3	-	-	TGTGCCAGCAGCCTCAGACAGAGCTCTGGAAACACCATATATTTT	CASSLRQSSGNTIYF
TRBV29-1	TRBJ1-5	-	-	TGCAGCGTTGCAACCGGGGACGGGAATCAGCCCCAGCATTTT	CSVATGDGNQPQHF
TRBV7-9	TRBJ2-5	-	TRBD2	TGTGCCAGCAGCTTAATCTCTAGCGGGAAAGAGACCCAGTACTTC	CASSLISSGKETQYF
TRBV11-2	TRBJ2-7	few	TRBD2	TGTGCCAGCAGCCCGAATATAGCGGGAGGGCCAGACGAGCAGTACTTC	CASSPNIAGGPDEQYF
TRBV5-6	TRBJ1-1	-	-	TGTGCCAGCAGCCTGACCTCTGAGGCTTTCTTT	CASSLTSEAFF
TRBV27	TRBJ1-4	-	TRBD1	TGTGCCAGCAGTCAGGGACAGCGTAATGAAAAACTGTTTTTT	CASSQGQRNEKLFF
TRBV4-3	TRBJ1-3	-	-	TGCGCCAGCAGCCAAGGAACACTCTCTGGAAACACCATATATTTT	CASSQGTLSGNTIYF
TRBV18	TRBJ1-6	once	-	TGTGCCAGCTCACCATGGGCAGGACCCGATAATTCACCCCTCCACTTT	CASSPWAGPDNSPLHF
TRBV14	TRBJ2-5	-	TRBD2	TGTGCCAGCAGCCAAGCGATCGGGGGGGCCGGAACACAAGAGACCCAGTACTTC	CASSQAIGGAGTQETQYF
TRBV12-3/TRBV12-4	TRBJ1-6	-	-	TGTGCCAGCAAGGAATCGGGAAATTCACCCCTCCACTTT	CASKESGNSPLHF